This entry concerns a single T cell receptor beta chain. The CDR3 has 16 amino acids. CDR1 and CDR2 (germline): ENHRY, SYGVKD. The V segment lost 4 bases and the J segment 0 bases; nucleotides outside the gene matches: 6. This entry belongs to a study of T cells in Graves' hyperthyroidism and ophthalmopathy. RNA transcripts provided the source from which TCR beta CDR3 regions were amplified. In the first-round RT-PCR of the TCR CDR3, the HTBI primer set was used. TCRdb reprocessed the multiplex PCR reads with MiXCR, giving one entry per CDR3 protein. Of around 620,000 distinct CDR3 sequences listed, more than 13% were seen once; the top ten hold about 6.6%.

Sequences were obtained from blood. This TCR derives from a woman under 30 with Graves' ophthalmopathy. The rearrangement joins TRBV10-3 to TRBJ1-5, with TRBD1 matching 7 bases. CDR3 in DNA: TGTGCCATCAGTGCCGGGGACAGCTATAGCAATCAGCCCCAGCATTTT. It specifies CAISAGDSYSNQPQHF.